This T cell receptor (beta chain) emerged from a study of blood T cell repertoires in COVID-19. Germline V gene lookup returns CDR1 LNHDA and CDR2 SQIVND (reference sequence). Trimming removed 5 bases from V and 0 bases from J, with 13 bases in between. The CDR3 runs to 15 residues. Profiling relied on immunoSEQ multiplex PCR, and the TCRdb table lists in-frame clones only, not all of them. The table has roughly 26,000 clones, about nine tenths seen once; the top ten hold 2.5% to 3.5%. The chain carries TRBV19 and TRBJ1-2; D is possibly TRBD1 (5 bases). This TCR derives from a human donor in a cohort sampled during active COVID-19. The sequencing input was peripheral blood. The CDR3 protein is CASSPSTATNYGYTF. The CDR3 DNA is TGTGCCAGTAGTCCCTCGACAGCGACTAACTATGGCTACACCTTC.